This TCR beta chain is from a study of cytomegalovirus exposure and HLA in healthy donors. Looking at the study overall: About 85 million unique TCRs from HLA-typed donors were held in an early release of data.

Amplification used 60 Vbeta primers and 13 Jbeta primers. TCRdb's copy holds only in-frame clones and misses some; the assay was immunoSEQ multiplex PCR. In the table there are about 120,000 clones, 66% of which are singletons. Overall study results and limits: CMV serostatus stood as the only immune exposure information on hand. A later analysis found that most CMV-associated TCR beta chains appeared HLA-restricted. Reported findings show TCR beta sequences accurately forecast HLA-A and HLA-B alleles in most subjects.

V lost 7 bases to trimming and J lost 4 bases, with 13 bases between them. CDR1 MNHEY and CDR2 SMNVEV come from the germline V gene (reference sequence). The length of the CDR3 is 14 residues. With regard to this clone: What it binds is unknown.

The clonotype comes from a man between 18 and 35 years old in good health and CMV-seronegative. The sample comprised PBMCs. The chain links TRBV27 to TRBJ1-4; D is unclear. This CDR3 is CASMSWRDNEKLFF. The DNA of the CDR3 is TGTGCCAGCATGAGTTGGCGGGATAATGAAAAACTGTTTTTT.